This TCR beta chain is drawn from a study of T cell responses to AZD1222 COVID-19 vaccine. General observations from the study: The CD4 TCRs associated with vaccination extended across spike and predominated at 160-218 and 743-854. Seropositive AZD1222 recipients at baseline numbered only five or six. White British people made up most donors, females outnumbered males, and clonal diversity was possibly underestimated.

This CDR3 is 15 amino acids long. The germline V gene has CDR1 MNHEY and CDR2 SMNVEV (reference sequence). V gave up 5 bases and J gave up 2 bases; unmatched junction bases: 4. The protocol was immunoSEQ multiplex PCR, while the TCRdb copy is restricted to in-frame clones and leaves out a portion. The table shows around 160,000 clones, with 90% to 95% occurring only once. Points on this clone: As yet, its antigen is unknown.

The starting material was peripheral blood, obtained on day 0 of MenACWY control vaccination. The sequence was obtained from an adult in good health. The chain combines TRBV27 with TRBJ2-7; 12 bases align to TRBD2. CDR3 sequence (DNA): TGTGCCAGCAGTATGACTAGCGGGGGACCCTACGAGCAGTACTTC. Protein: CASSMTSGGPYEQYF.